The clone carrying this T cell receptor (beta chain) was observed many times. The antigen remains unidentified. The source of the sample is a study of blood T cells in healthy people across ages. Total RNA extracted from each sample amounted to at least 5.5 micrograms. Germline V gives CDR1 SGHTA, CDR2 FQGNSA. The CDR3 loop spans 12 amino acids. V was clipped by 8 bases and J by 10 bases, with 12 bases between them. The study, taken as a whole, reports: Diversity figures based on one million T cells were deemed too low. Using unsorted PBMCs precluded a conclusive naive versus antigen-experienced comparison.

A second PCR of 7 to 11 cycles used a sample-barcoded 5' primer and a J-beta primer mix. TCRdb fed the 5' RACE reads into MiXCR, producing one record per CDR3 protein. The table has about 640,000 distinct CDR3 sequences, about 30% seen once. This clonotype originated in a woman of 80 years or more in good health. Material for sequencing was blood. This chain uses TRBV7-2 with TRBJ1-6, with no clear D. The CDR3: CASGVFGSPLHF. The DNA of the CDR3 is TGTGCCAGCGGGGTTTTCGGGTCACCCCTCCACTTT. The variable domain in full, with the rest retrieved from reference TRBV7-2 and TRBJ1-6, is GAGVSQSPSNKVTEKGKDVELRCDPISGHTALYWYRQSLGQGLEFLIYFQGNSAPDKSGLPSDRFSAERTGGSVSTLTIQRTQQEDSAVYLCASGVFGSPLHFGNGTRLTVT.